The 8 T cell receptor beta chains presented below share a single source sample, sequenced in a study of patients and donors after allogeneic stem cell transplantation. Each CDR3 protein is one row after TCRdb ran MiXCR on the RT-PCR reads. The sample lists 410,000 or so distinct CDR3 sequences; under 20% were seen once. The sequencing input was blood, either unsorted or a sorted T cell fraction (not recorded which). The receptors shown here come from a human donor who was either an allogeneic HSCT recipient or a stem cell or donor lymphocyte infusion donor (not recorded which). It is not recorded whose cells these are; they may come from a transplant donor.

There are many counts of this clonotype. V is TRBV5-1 and J is TRBJ1-4; 9 nucleotides line up with TRBD1. The CDR3 has 14 residues. Losses at the gene ends were 3 bases for V and 5 bases for J; bases not matched to a gene: 2. The germline CDR1 and CDR2 sequences are SGHRS and YFSETQ. The CDR3 sequence: CASSSGQGNEKLFF. The CDR3 coding sequence is TGCGCCAGCAGCTCCGGACAGGGGAATGAAAAACTGTTTTTT.

There are a few counts of this clonotype. The V gene is TRBV4-1, the J gene TRBJ1-4; D perhaps matches TRBD1 (5 bases). The V end was cut by 3 bases, the J end by 6 bases, with 14 bases between. In germline, CDR1 is MGHRA, CDR2 YSYEKL. This CDR3 has 15 amino acids. CDR3 in amino acids: CASSHIRGEYEKLFF. CDR3 bases: TGCGCCAGCAGCCACATCCGGGGGGAGTATGAAAAACTGTTTTTT.

This clonotype was counted only a few times. The chain employs TRBV30 and TRBJ2-3; no clear D gene. This CDR3 has 12 amino acids. V gave up 5 bases and J gave up 8 bases, with 14 bases separating them. Germline values: CDR1 GTSNPN, CDR2 SVGIG (reference sequence). CDR3 amino acids: CAWSILEGTQYF. The CDR3 DNA reads TGTGCCTGGTCGATACTGGAAGGTACGCAGTATTTT.

This clonotype was recorded a few times. The chain uses TRBV2 and TRBJ1-6; 7 bases are shared with TRBD1. The V and J ends lost 4 bases and 7 bases, in that order; junction bases with no gene match: 10. CDR1 and CDR2 from the germline V gene are SNHLY and FYNNEI. This CDR3 is built from 16 residues. The CDR3 sequence is CASSGGTAPGNSPLHF. The CDR3 region has the DNA TGTGCCAGCAGTGGGGGGACAGCGCCGGGGAATTCACCCCTCCACTTT.

A few counts support this clonotype. The rearrangement links TRBV4-1 to TRBJ2-3; either TRBD1 or TRBD2 may fit D (5 bases each). There are 14 residues in the CDR3. CDR1 MGHRA and CDR2 YSYEKL come from the germline V gene. V gave up 1 base and J gave up 6 bases, with 11 bases separating them. For the CDR3, the DNA is TGCGCCAGCAGCCAAGTCGGGACCCGGGATACGCAGTATTTT. This sequence encodes CASSQVGTRDTQYF.

The gene calls are TRBV12-3 or TRBV12-4 and TRBJ2-7; 12 positions match TRBD2. The junction had 11 bases not matched to a gene; V was cut back by 6 bases and J by 5 bases. CDR3 size: 16 residues. The CDR3 region is CASSQTSGSAFDEQYF. As DNA, the CDR3 is TGTGCCAGCAGCCAGACTAGCGGGAGTGCTTTCGACGAGCAGTACTTC.

This clonotype was detected a few times. V is TRBV7-6 and J is TRBJ1-1, with D perhaps TRBD1 (5 bases). V was trimmed by 5 bases and J by 5 bases, leaving 9 bases between them. There are 12 residues in the CDR3. Germline V gene sequence: CDR1 SGHVS, CDR2 FNYEAQ. The CDR3: CASSIEGTEAFF. The DNA of the CDR3 is TGTGCCAGCAGCATCGAGGGGACTGAAGCTTTCTTT.

The J gene is TRBJ2-5, the V gene TRBV5-1; 8 bases fit TRBD2. The CDR3 extends over 16 amino acids. The V gene end was trimmed by 4 bases and the J gene end by 5 bases; junction bases not matched to a gene: 13. Germline values: CDR1 SGHRS, CDR2 YFSETQ. The CDR3 sequence is CASSHGLRGGTETQYF. The CDR3 nucleotides read TGCGCCAGCAGCCATGGACTACGGGGGGGCACGGAGACCCAGTACTTC.